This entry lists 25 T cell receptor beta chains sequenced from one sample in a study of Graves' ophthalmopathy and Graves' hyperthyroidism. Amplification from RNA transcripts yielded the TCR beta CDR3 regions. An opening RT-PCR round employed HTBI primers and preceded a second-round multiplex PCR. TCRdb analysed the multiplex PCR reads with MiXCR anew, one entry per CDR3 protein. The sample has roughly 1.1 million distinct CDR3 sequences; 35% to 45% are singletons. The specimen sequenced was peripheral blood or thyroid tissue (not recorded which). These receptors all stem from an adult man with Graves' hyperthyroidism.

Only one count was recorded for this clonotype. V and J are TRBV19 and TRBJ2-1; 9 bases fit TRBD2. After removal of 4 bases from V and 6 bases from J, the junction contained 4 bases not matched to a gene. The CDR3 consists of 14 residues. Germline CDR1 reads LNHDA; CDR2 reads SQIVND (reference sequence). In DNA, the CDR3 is TGTGCCAGTAGTACTAGCGGGATAAGCAATGAGCAGTTCTTC. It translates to CASSTSGISNEQFF.

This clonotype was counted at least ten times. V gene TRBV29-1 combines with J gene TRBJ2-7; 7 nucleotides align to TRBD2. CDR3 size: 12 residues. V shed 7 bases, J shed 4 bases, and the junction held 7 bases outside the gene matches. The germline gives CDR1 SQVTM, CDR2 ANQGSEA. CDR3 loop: CSAKGGKYEQYF. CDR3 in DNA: TGCAGCGCAAAGGGAGGGAAGTACGAGCAGTACTTC.

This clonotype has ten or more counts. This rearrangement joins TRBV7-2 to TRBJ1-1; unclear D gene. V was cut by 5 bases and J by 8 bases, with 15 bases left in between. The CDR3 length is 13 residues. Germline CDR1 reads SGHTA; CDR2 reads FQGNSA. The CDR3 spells CASSPTATEEAFF. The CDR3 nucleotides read TGTGCCAGCAGCCCTACAGCGACGGAGGAAGCTTTCTTT.

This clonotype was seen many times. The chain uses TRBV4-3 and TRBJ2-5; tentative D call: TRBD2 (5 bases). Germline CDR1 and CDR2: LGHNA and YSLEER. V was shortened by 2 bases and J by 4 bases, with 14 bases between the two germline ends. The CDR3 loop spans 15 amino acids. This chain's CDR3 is CASSQLNLAGETQYF. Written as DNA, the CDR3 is TGCGCCAGCAGCCAACTCAATCTAGCCGGAGAGACCCAGTACTTC.

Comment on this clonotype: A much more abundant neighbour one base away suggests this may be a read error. CDR3 loop: CTSSSRADQYEQYF. Written as DNA, the CDR3 is TGTACCAGCAGCTCCCGAGCTGACCAGTACGAGCAGTACTTC. V is TRBV7-2 and J is TRBJ2-7; the D is unclear. With 4 bases removed from V and 4 bases from J, the gap between germline ends came to 14 bases. Germline V gene sequence: CDR1 SGHTA, CDR2 FQGNSA. The CDR3 spans 14 residues.

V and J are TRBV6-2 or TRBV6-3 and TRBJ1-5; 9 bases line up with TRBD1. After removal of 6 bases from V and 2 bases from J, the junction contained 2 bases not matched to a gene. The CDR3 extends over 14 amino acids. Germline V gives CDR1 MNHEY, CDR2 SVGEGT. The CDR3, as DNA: TGTGCCAGCAGGGGGGACAGGGGCAATCAGCCCCAGCATTTT. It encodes CASRGDRGNQPQHF.

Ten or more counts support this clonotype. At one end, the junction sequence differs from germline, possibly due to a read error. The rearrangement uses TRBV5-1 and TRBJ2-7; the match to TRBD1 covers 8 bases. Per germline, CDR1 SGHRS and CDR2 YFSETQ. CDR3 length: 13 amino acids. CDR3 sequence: CASSLDRDYEQYF. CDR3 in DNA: TGTGCCAGCAGCTTGGACAGGGACTACGAGCAGTACTTC.

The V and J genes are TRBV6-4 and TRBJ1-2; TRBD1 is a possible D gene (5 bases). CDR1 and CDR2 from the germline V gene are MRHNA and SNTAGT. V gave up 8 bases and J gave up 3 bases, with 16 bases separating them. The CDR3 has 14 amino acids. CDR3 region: CASGPSQGDYGYTF. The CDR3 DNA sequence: TGTGCCAGCGGTCCCTCCCAGGGAGACTATGGCTACACCTTC.

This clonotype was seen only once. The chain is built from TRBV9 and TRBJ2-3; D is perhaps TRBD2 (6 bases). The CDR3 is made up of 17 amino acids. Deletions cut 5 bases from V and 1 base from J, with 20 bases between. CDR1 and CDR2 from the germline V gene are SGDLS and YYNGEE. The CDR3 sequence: CASSEVATSRGTDTQYF. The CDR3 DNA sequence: TGTGCCAGCAGTGAAGTCGCGACTAGTCGGGGCACAGATACGCAGTATTTT.

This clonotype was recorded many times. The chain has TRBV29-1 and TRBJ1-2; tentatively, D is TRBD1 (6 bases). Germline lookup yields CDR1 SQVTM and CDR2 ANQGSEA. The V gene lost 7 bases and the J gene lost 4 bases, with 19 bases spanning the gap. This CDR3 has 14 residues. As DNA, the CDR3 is TGCAGCGCTCGCCCGGACAGACTCGGCTATGGCTACACCTTC. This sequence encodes CSARPDRLGYGYTF.

CDR3 sequence reads: CASQHQGVAGYTF. DNA of the CDR3: TGTGCCAGCCAACATCAGGGGGTGGCTGGCTACACCTTC. This chain connects TRBV25-1 to TRBJ1-2, with TRBD1 matching 7 bases. The CDR3 is 13 amino acids. Losses at the gene ends were 8 bases for V and 7 bases for J; bases not matched to a gene: 10. The germline CDR1 and CDR2 sequences are MGHDK and SYGVNS.

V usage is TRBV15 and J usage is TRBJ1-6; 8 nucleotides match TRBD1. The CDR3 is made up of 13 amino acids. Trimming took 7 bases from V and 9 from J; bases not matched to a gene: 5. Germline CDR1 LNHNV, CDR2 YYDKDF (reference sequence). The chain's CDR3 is CATKDRVGSPLHF. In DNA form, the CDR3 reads TGTGCCACCAAGGACAGGGTTGGTTCACCCCTCCACTTT.

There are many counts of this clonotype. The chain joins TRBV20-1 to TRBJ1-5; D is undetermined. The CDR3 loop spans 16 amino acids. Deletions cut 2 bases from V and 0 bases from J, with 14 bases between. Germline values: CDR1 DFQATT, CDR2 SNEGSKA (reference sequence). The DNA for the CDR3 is TGCAGTGCTAGACAACTCGACGAATATAGCAATCAGCCCCAGCATTTT. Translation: CSARQLDEYSNQPQHF.

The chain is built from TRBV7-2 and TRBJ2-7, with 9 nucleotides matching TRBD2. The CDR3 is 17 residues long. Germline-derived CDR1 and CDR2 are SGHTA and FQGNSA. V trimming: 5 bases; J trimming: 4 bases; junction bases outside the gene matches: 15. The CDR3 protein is CASSLTVGGGAGYEQYF. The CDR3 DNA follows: TGTGCCAGCAGCCTAACCGTCGGCGGGGGGGCCGGTTACGAGCAGTACTTC.

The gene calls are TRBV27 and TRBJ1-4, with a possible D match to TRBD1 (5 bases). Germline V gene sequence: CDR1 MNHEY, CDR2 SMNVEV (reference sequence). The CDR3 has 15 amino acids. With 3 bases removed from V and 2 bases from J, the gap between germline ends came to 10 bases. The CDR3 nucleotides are TGTGCCAGCAGTTTCGCAGGGAGCACTAATGAAAAACTGTTTTTT. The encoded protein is CASSFAGSTNEKLFF. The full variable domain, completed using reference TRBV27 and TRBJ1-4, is EAQVTQNPRYLITVTGKKLTVTCSQNMNHEYMSWYRQDPGLGLRQIYYSMNVEVTDKGDVPEGYKVSRKEKRNFPLILESPSPNQTSLYFCASSFAGSTNEKLFFGSGTQLSVL.

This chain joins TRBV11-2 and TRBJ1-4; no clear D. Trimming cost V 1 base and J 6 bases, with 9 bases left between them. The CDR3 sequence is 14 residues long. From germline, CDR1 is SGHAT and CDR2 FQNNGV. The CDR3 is CASSLVGGHEKLFF. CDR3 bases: TGTGCCAGCAGCTTAGTAGGAGGACATGAAAAACTGTTTTTT.

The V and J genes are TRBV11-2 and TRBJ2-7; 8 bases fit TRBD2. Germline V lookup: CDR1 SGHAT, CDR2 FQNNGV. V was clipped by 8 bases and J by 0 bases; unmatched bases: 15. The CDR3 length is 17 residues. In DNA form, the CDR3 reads TGTGCCAGCGGGGTCGTTAGCGGGAACCTTGACTCCTACGAGCAGTACTTC. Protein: CASGVVSGNLDSYEQYF.

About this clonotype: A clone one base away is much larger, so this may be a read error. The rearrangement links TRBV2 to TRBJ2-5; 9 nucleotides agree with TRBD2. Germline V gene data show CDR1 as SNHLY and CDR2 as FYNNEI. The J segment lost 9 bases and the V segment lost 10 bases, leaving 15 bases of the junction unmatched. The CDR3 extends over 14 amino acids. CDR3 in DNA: TGTGCCAACAGAGAAACCGGGACTAGCATTTCCCAGTACTTC. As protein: CANRETGTSISQYF.

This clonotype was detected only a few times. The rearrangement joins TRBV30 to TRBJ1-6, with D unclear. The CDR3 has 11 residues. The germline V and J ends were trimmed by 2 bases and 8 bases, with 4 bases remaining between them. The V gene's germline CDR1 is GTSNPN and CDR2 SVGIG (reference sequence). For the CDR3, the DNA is TGTGCCTGGAGTCGGGATTCACCCCTCCACTTT. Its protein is CAWSRDSPLHF. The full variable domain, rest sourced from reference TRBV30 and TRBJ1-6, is SQTIHQWPATLVQPVGSPLSLECTVEGTSNPNLYWYRQAAGRGLQLLFYSVGIGQISSEVPQNLSASRPQDRQFILSSKKLLLSDSGFYLCAWSRDSPLHFGNGTRLTVT.

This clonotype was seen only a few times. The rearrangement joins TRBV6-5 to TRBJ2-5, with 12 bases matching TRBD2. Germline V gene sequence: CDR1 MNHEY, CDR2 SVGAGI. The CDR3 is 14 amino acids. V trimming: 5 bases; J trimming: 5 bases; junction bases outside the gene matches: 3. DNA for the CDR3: TGTGCCAGCAGTACTAGCGGGGGGCCGGAGACCCAGTACTTC. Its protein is CASSTSGGPETQYF.

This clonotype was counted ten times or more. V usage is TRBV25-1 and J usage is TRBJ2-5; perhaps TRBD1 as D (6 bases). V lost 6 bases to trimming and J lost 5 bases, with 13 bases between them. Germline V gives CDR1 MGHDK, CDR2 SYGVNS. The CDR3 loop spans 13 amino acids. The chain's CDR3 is CASSRGHGETQYF. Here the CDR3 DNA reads TGTGCCAGCAGCAGGGGTCATGGGGAGACCCAGTACTTC. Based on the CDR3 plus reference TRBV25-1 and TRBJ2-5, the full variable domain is EADIYQTPRYLVIGTGKKITLECSQTMGHDKMYWYQQDPGMELHLIHYSYGVNSTEKGDLSSESTVSRIRTEHFPLTLESARPSHTSQYLCASSRGHGETQYFGPGTRLLVL.

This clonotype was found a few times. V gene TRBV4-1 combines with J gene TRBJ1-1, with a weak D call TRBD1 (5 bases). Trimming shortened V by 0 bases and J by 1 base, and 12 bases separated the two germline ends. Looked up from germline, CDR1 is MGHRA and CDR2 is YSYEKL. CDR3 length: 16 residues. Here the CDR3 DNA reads TGCGCCAGCAGCCAAGACTCGGGACCGGCGAACACTGAAGCTTTCTTT. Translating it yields CASSQDSGPANTEAFF.

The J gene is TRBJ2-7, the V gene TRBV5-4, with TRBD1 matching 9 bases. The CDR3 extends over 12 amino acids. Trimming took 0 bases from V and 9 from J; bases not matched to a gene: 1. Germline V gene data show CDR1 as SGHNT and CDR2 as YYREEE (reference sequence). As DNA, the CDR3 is TGTGCCAGCAGCTTGGCGACAGGGGGGCAGTACTTC. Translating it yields CASSLATGGQYF.

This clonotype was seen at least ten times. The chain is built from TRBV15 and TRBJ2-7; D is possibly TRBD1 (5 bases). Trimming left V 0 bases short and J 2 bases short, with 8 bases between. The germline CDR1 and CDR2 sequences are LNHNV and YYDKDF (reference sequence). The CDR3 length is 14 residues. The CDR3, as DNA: TGTGCCACCAGCAGAGAGGGGCGTACCTACGAGCAGTACTTC. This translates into CATSREGRTYEQYF.

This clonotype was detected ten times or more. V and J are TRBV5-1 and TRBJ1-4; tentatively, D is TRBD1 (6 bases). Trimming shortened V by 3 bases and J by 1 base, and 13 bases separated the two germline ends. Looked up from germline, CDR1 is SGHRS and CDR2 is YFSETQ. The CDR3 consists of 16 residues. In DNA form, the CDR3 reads TGCGCCAGCAGCTCGTTACCACAGGGAACTAATGAAAAACTGTTTTTT. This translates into CASSSLPQGTNEKLFF.